The entry that follows covers one T cell receptor (beta chain) sequence. The data derive from a study of blood T cell repertoires in COVID-19. Study background: COVID-19 samples collected from the United States, Italy and Spain covered acute and convalescent phases.

TCRdb's copy holds only in-frame clones and misses some; the assay was immunoSEQ multiplex PCR. Found here are 200,000 to 250,000 clones, around 88% of them singletons; the top ten hold around 15%. The trim removed 2 bases at V and 7 bases at J, leaving 5 bases unmatched. In germline, CDR1 is MNHNY, CDR2 SVGAGI (reference sequence). This CDR3 contains 13 residues. Enrolled through a virtual design, the participants were between 18 and 89 years of age and came from roughly 22 US areas. Sequences were obtained from PBMCs or T cells enriched from blood (not recorded which). The receptor comes from a woman aged 45-65 years with acute COVID-19. This chain uses TRBV6-6 with TRBJ2-7, with 7 bases matching TRBD1. CDR3 nucleotides: TGTGCCAGCAGTTACACTCACAGGGGAGAGCAGTACTTC. Its translation is CASSYTHRGEQYF.